The 28 T cell receptor beta chains reported below all come from one sample, sequenced in a study of identical twins (dated by TCRdb to 2016 to 2018). Receptor amplification or capture employed 5' RACE. Sequencing was performed on an Illumina HiSeq 2000. TCRdb cleaned the public reads at Q25 with fastp, built clones with MiXCR and kept in-frame beta chains. Each record represents a unique CDR3 protein, reported with the most common genes and DNA among its rows. Here the sample has hundreds of thousands of distinct CDR3 sequences; approximately 21% occur a single time. The ten most abundant clones make up 4% to 4.5% of the sample. This same sample was also taken into another study, of T cells expressing NK-cell markers.

The sample taken for sequencing was PBMCs. These receptors were collected from a woman aged 18-29 years in good health.

The CDR3 bases are TGTGCCAGCAGTTTGGGGATACCAATCGAACAGTACTTC. It translates to CASSLGIPIEQYF. The chain couples TRBV12-3 or TRBV12-4 to TRBJ2-7; no definite D call. V lost 3 bases, J lost 10 bases, and 16 bases lay in between. The CDR3 is 13 residues long.

A few counts support this clonotype. The V call is TRBV5-6, the J call TRBJ2-7; 9 positions match TRBD1. Germline loops: CDR1 SGHDT, CDR2 YYEEEE. Trimming took 4 bases from V and 2 from J; bases not matched to a gene: 10. The length of the CDR3 is 16 residues. The CDR3 loop reads CASSQAGTGLPYEQYF. Here the CDR3 DNA reads TGTGCCAGCAGCCAAGCCGGGACAGGGTTACCCTACGAGCAGTACTTC.

The J gene is TRBJ2-1, the V gene TRBV4-3; the match to TRBD2 covers 14 bases. With 0 bases clipped from V and 12 bases from J, the junction kept 4 bases outside the gene matches. CDR3 size: 15 residues. The germline V gene has CDR1 LGHNA and CDR2 YSLEER. In DNA form, the CDR3 reads TGCGCCAGCAGCCAAGACCCAGGGACTAGCGGGAGGCAGTTCTTC. Its protein is CASSQDPGTSGRQFF.

This clonotype was counted at least ten times. V usage is TRBV20-1 and J usage is TRBJ1-1, with unresolved D. Per germline, CDR1 DFQATT and CDR2 SNEGSKA (reference sequence). The CDR3 spans 11 residues. V shed 7 bases and J shed 2 bases, with 8 bases lying between them. CDR3 in DNA: TGCAGTGGGACGGTAAACACTGAAGCTTTCTTT. Amino acids: CSGTVNTEAFF.

This clonotype was counted between two and nine times. The V call is TRBV20-1, the J call TRBJ2-1, with 7 nucleotides matching TRBD2. The CDR3 is 15 amino acids. Trimming at V came to 1 base and at J to 4 bases, leaving 7 bases not matched to a gene. Germline assignment: CDR1 DFQATT and CDR2 SNEGSKA (reference sequence). For the CDR3, the DNA is TGCAGTGCTAGAGGGGGGGGAGAGAATTACAATGAGCAGTTCTTC. Protein sequence: CSARGGGENYNEQFF.

This clonotype has ten or more counts. The genes are TRBV27 and TRBJ1-6; a possible D gene is TRBD1 (5 bases). V gave up 1 base and J gave up 0 bases, with 16 bases separating them. The CDR3 sequence is 19 residues long. CDR1 and CDR2 (germline): MNHEY, SMNVEV (reference sequence). DNA for the CDR3: TGTGCCAGCAGTTTATGGGCCGCGGGACGGAGCTCCTATAATTCACCCCTCCACTTT. This encodes CASSLWAAGRSSYNSPLHF.

This clonotype was detected many times. This chain links TRBV20-1 with TRBJ2-2; D gene ambiguous. Between the trimmed V and J ends, which lost 2 bases and 2 bases, there was a span of 6 bases. The CDR3 extends over 13 amino acids. CDR1 and CDR2 (germline): DFQATT, SNEGSKA (reference sequence). As DNA, the CDR3 is TGCAGTGCTAGAAGGTCTAACACCGGGGAGCTGTTTTTT. Its protein is CSARRSNTGELFF.

This clonotype was observed a few times. The chain has TRBV9 and TRBJ2-7; maybe TRBD1 (7 bases). CDR1 and CDR2 (germline): SGDLS, YYNGEE. Between the trimmed V and J ends, which lost 0 bases and 7 bases, there was a span of 17 bases. This CDR3 has 15 residues. CDR3: CASSVAWQGGHEQYF. The CDR3 nucleotides are TGTGCCAGCAGCGTAGCTTGGCAGGGGGGTCATGAGCAGTACTTC.

The gene calls are TRBV4-3 and TRBJ2-5; 8 nucleotides align to TRBD2. J was trimmed by 3 bases and V by 0 bases; bases with no gene match: 9. Germline values: CDR1 LGHNA, CDR2 YSLEER. CDR3 length: 17 amino acids. CDR3 residues: CASSQDDHRAGEETQYF. DNA for the CDR3: TGCGCCAGCAGCCAAGATGACCATAGAGCGGGAGAAGAGACCCAGTACTTC.

This chain uses TRBV20-1 with TRBJ2-1; either TRBD1 or TRBD2 may fit D (5 bases each). CDR1 and CDR2 from the germline V gene are DFQATT and SNEGSKA (reference sequence). This CDR3 has 12 amino acids. The V gene lost 6 bases and the J gene lost 4 bases, with 10 bases spanning the gap. The CDR3 DNA sequence: TGCAGTGCGACGGGACGATACAATGAGCAGTTCTTC. It is translated as CSATGRYNEQFF.

This clonotype was found many times. V usage is TRBV29-1 and J usage is TRBJ2-1; D possibly corresponds to TRBD2 (6 bases). V dropped 7 bases and J dropped 9 bases, with 16 bases sitting between them. Germline V gives CDR1 SQVTM, CDR2 ANQGSEA. The CDR3 extends over 12 amino acids. The CDR3 is CSAGKLGGEQFF. CDR3 nucleotides: TGCAGCGCAGGAAAGCTCGGGGGTGAGCAGTTCTTC.

This clonotype was detected only once. J is TRBJ2-1 and V is TRBV2, with 14 bases aligning to TRBD2. In germline, CDR1 is SNHLY, CDR2 FYNNEI. Trimming at V came to 4 bases and at J to 6 bases, leaving 2 bases not matched to a gene. This CDR3 comprises 15 residues. CDR3 sequence: CASSGGLAGGNEQFF. CDR3 in DNA: TGTGCCAGCAGTGGAGGACTAGCGGGGGGCAATGAGCAGTTCTTC.

This chain connects TRBV5-1 to TRBJ2-1, with 12 bases identical to TRBD2. V was pared by 4 bases and J by 0 bases, with 5 bases of the junction left unmatched. The germline CDR1 and CDR2 sequences are SGHRS and YFSETQ. There are 17 residues in the CDR3. The chain's CDR3 is CASSHTSGGLSYNEQFF. The CDR3 DNA is TGCGCCAGCAGCCATACTAGCGGGGGGCTCTCCTACAATGAGCAGTTCTTC.

In its sample, this clonotype was seen a few times. This CDR3 reads CSASTTLGNTIYF. DNA for the CDR3: TGCAGTGCTAGCACAACCCTTGGAAACACCATATATTTT. The chain uses TRBV20-1 and TRBJ1-3, with D uncertain. Germline CDR1 reads DFQATT; CDR2 reads SNEGSKA (reference sequence). The CDR3 consists of 13 residues. Trimming removed 3 bases at V and 3 bases at J, with 9 bases between.

This clonotype showed up just a few times. This rearrangement joins TRBV7-9 to TRBJ2-5; D remains ambiguous. The ends were cut back, 0 bases at V and 5 bases at J, with 10 bases in the middle. The germline gives CDR1 SEHNR, CDR2 FQNEAQ (reference sequence). The CDR3 is 14 residues long. CDR3 loop: CASSLAIPRETQYF. The CDR3 DNA follows: TGTGCCAGCAGCTTAGCGATACCCCGCGAGACCCAGTACTTC.

This clonotype showed up just a few times. The J gene is TRBJ1-5, the V gene TRBV21-1. TRBV21-1 is a pseudogene. The CDR3 length is 14 residues. The CDR3 coding sequence is TGTGCCTTTTCCCCAACAAGTAGCAATCAGCCCCAGCATTTT. Translation gives CAFSPTSSNQPQHF.

Many counts were recorded for this clonotype. The chain combines TRBV6-1 with TRBJ1-6, with D hard to call. The germline V gene has CDR1 MNHNS and CDR2 SASEGT. V was trimmed by 6 bases and J by 0 bases, leaving 12 bases between them. CDR3 length equals 16 residues. The CDR3 sequence: CASSRPGNSYNSPLHF. CDR3 nucleotides: TGTGCCAGCAGCCGTCCGGGAAACTCCTATAATTCACCCCTCCACTTT.

This clonotype was seen repeatedly, ten times or more. The gene calls are TRBV10-3 and TRBJ2-1; unclear D gene. The CDR3 sequence is 13 residues long. CDR1 ENHRY and CDR2 SYGVKD come from the germline V gene. Trimming pared 0 bases from V and 9 bases from J, leaving 9 bases between. The CDR3 nucleotides read TGTGCCATCAGTGAGTCGAGTCTGTTTGAGCAGTTCTTC. It encodes CAISESSLFEQFF.

This clonotype has at least ten counts. As the CDR3 is not closed by the conserved phenylalanine or tryptophan, this likely results from a read error. It is unclear where the CDR3 begins or ends on the DNA, so no DNA is shown, and the CDR3 is as TCRdb lists it. This chain connects TRBV6-5 to TRBJ2-4; the table assigns TRBD2, which was not confirmed against the DNA. Germline CDR1 MNHEY, CDR2 SVGAGI. The CDR3 extends over 10 residues, inclusive of both ends. The CDR3 loop reads CASSCCSRAL.

This clonotype was seen more than once but under ten times. The chain has TRBV15 and TRBJ1-1, with D uncertain. The germline CDR1 and CDR2 sequences are LNHNV and YYDKDF (reference sequence). The CDR3 runs to 13 residues. The ends were cut back, 6 bases at V and 0 bases at J, with 8 bases in the middle. This chain's CDR3 is CATSPPVNTEAFF. The CDR3 nucleotides read TGTGCCACCAGTCCGCCTGTGAACACTGAAGCTTTCTTT.

The genes are TRBV12-3 or TRBV12-4 and TRBJ2-5; D perhaps matches TRBD1 (6 bases). There are 13 residues in the CDR3. Trimming cost V 5 bases and J 4 bases, with 11 bases left between them. DNA of the CDR3: TGTGCCAGCAGTGCCACAGGGACAGAGACCCAGTACTTC. Amino acid sequence: CASSATGTETQYF.

The CDR3 region has the DNA TGTGCCAGCAGTGGGAACTCTCACTCAGGGGATACGCAGTATTTT. Protein: CASSGNSHSGDTQYF. This chain uses TRBV6-4 with TRBJ2-3; D is possibly TRBD1 (5 bases). Germline CDR1 is MRHNA and CDR2 is SNTAGT. The CDR3 runs to 15 residues. V dropped 4 bases and J dropped 6 bases, with 17 bases sitting between them.

The chain links TRBV9 to TRBJ1-2; 7 bases are shared with TRBD1. The CDR3 spans 15 residues. V shed 5 bases, J shed 3 bases, and the junction held 10 bases outside the gene matches. Per the germline V gene, CDR1 is SGDLS and CDR2 is YYNGEE. This CDR3 reads CASRDRDSGYYGYTF. CDR3 bases: TGTGCCAGCAGGGATCGGGACAGTGGTTACTATGGCTACACCTTC.

This clonotype was detected a few times. V gene TRBV6-1 combines with J gene TRBJ2-1; D possibly corresponds to TRBD2 (5 bases). V lost 1 base, J lost 3 bases, and 10 bases lay in between. Germline-derived CDR1 and CDR2 are MNHNS and SASEGT. This CDR3 region has 15 residues. CDR3 in amino acids: CASSEGEGDYNEQFF. Written as DNA, the CDR3 is TGTGCCAGCAGTGAAGGAGAGGGCGACTACAATGAGCAGTTCTTC.

CDR3 in amino acids: CATRPGLAETYEQYF. For the CDR3, the DNA is TGTGCCACCAGACCCGGACTAGCGGAGACCTACGAGCAGTACTTC. The rearrangement uses TRBV15 and TRBJ2-7; TRBD2 matches 10 bases. Per the germline V gene, CDR1 is LNHNV and CDR2 is YYDKDF (reference sequence). V was pared by 6 bases and J by 2 bases, with 7 bases of the junction left unmatched. The CDR3 covers 15 residues.

V usage is TRBV6-1 and J usage is TRBJ2-2; tentative D call: TRBD1 (6 bases). This CDR3 spans 15 amino acids. Looked up from germline, CDR1 is MNHNS and CDR2 is SASEGT. V was clipped by 5 bases and J by 7 bases, with 17 bases between them. DNA of the CDR3: TGTGCCAGCAGTCGGGTCATTCTAGGGGGCGGGGAGCTGTTTTTT. It specifies CASSRVILGGGELFF.

This clonotype was counted ten times or more. The chain carries TRBV29-1 and TRBJ1-3; a possible D gene is TRBD1 (5 bases). Trimming left V 6 bases short and J 0 bases short, with 6 bases between. Germline CDR1 reads SQVTM; CDR2 reads ANQGSEA. This CDR3 is 12 amino acids long. CDR3 loop: CSVQGSGNTIYF. Written as DNA, the CDR3 is TGCAGCGTCCAGGGCTCTGGAAACACCATATATTTT.

At least ten counts were recorded for this clonotype. The J gene is TRBJ2-1, the V gene TRBV20-1; D remains unclear. Germline V gene data show CDR1 as DFQATT and CDR2 as SNEGSKA (reference sequence). This CDR3 is built from 12 residues. V shed 6 bases and J shed 7 bases, with 13 bases lying between them. The chain's CDR3 is CSAGQARNEQFF. For the CDR3, the DNA is TGCAGTGCCGGGCAGGCCAGAAATGAGCAGTTCTTC.